This is a list of T cell receptor beta chains from one sample in a study of beta chain features in type 1 diabetes. Profiled with immunoSEQ multiplex PCR; TCRdb holds only in-frame clones, not every one. The sample has about 140,000 clones, about 9.1% seen once. Sequencing used central memory CD4+ T cells from blood. The receptors were sampled from a woman aged 40 to 50 in good health. The CDR3 runs from the conserved cysteine through the conserved F or W. D genes are given only for firm matches. Clone size appears in some rows only: once, few, many, or a class for an expanded clone.

clone size	D gene	V gene	J gene	CDR3 protein	CDR3 DNA
few	NA	TRBV2	TRBJ2-4	CASSGQNIQYF	TGTGCCAGCAGTGGACAGAACATTCAGTACTTC
NA	NA	TRBV4-1	TRBJ2-7	CASSQDQGTYEQYF	TGCGCCAGCAGCCAAGATCAGGGAACCTACGAGCAGTACTTC
NA	TRBD1	TRBV2	TRBJ1-2	CASIKAGGINYGYTF	TGTGCCAGCATAAAGGCAGGGGGGATAAACTATGGCTACACCTTC
NA	NA	TRBV5-6	TRBJ2-5	CASSLEGRKTQYF	TGTGCCAGCAGCTTGGAGGGGAGGAAGACCCAGTACTTC
few	NA	TRBV10-1	TRBJ1-5	CASSVTGSNQPQHF	TGCGCCAGCAGTGTAACAGGGAGCAATCAGCCCCAGCATTTT
NA	NA	TRBV5-1	TRBJ2-7	CASSLIQSGAAYEQYF	TGCGCCAGCAGCTTGATTCAAAGCGGAGCGGCCTACGAGCAGTACTTC
NA	TRBD1	TRBV9	TRBJ2-7	CASSVGGDRAAYEQYF	TGTGCCAGCAGCGTAGGAGGGGACAGGGCCGCCTACGAGCAGTACTTC
NA	NA	TRBV14	TRBJ1-1	CASSLGTLARNTEAFF	TGTGCCAGCAGCCTCGGGACTCTAGCGCGGAACACTGAAGCTTTCTTT
few	TRBD2	TRBV11-2	TRBJ2-5	CASSLGTRGGLGETQYF	TGTGCCAGCAGCTTGGGGACGCGGGGGGGCCTGGGAGAGACCCAGTACTTC
NA	TRBD1	TRBV13	TRBJ2-7	CASSLVQGSTSYEQYF	TGTGCCAGCAGCTTAGTACAGGGGTCAACCTCCTACGAGCAGTACTTC
few	NA	TRBV10-3	TRBJ1-6	CAEDPPGESNSPLHF	TGTGCCGAGGACCCGCCGGGGGAGAGTAATTCACCCCTCCACTTT
few	NA	TRBV20-1	TRBJ2-7	CSARRPSEQYF	TGCAGTGCAAGGAGGCCTAGCGAGCAGTACTTC
NA	NA	TRBV11-1	TRBJ2-7	CASSLDGQLRWSSYEQYF	TGTGCCAGCAGCTTAGATGGACAACTACGATGGAGCTCCTACGAGCAGTACTTC
many	NA	TRBV14	TRBJ2-1	CASSPRLSSYNEQFF	TGTGCCAGCAGCCCCCGCCTGAGCTCCTACAATGAGCAGTTCTTC
few	NA	TRBV7-9	TRBJ1-4	CASSPTGVATNEKLFF	TGTGCCAGCAGCCCGACGGGAGTTGCAACTAATGAAAAACTGTTTTTT
many	NA	TRBV28	TRBJ2-1	CASGRDEQFF	TGTGCCAGCGGCAGGGATGAGCAGTTCTTC
few	NA	TRBV18	TRBJ1-6	CASSPSSSYNSPLHF	TGTGCCAGCTCCCCATCGAGCTCCTATAATTCACCCCTCCACTTT
NA	NA	TRBV6-5	TRBJ2-2	CASSSYTGELFF	TGTGCCAGCAGTTCATACACCGGGGAGCTGTTTTTT
few	NA	TRBV7-2	TRBJ2-3	CASSFPSPRGAGPDTQYF	TGTGCCAGCAGCTTCCCCTCCCCCCGGGGGGCGGGACCAGATACGCAGTATTTT
few	TRBD2	TRBV5-1	TRBJ2-3	CASSLSSLAGGNTDTQYF	TGCGCCAGCAGCTTGTCGTCCCTAGCGGGGGGGAACACAGATACGCAGTATTTT
few	TRBD1	TRBV6-5	TRBJ2-7	CASSSRQGRDEQYF	TGTGCCAGCAGTTCTAGACAGGGACGGGACGAGCAGTACTTC
many	TRBD1	TRBV18	TRBJ1-5	CASSPSGQGNQPQHF	TGTGCCAGCTCACCATCGGGACAGGGGAATCAGCCCCAGCATTTT
NA	TRBD1	TRBV13	TRBJ1-6	CASSFRQGEGTLHF	TGTGCCAGCAGCTTTAGACAGGGGGAGGGTACCCTCCACTTT